Included here is one T cell receptor beta chain sequence, with context. The V segment lost 7 bases and the J segment 10 bases; nucleotides outside the gene matches: 10. From germline, CDR1 is MNHEY and CDR2 SMNVEV (reference sequence). The CDR3 spans 14 residues. Using immunoSEQ multiplex PCR, the repertoire was profiled, and TCRdb retains in-frame clones only, with some absent. Of a few hundred thousand clones in the sample, 65% to 90% were seen once. These data come from a study of blood T cell repertoires in COVID-19. The rearrangement joins TRBV27 to TRBJ1-6; 7 bases fit TRBD1. This TCR was sampled from a woman between 25 and 40 years old who had been exposed to COVID-19. Specimen: PBMCs or T cells enriched from blood (not recorded which). CDR3 loop: CASKQGLGRSPLHF. CDR3 coding DNA: TGTGCCAGCAAACAGGGGCTGGGCCGATCACCCCTCCACTTT.